Shown below are 16 T cell receptor beta chains from a single sample sequenced in a study of T cell repertoires in cytomegalovirus infection. In TCRdb, the reads were re-called with MiXCR into one record per CDR3 protein. The table has roughly 720,000 distinct CDR3 sequences, 35% to 45% seen once. The sequenced material came from PBMCs. These receptors came from a human donor in good health (CMV status not recorded). Some clones in this sample may be carry-over from other donors' samples.

The V call is TRBV6-5, the J call TRBJ2-1, with 9 bases identical to TRBD2. Germline CDR1 MNHEY, CDR2 SVGAGI. Trimming took 2 bases from V and 7 from J; bases not matched to a gene: 12. There are 17 residues in the CDR3. The CDR3 nucleotides are TGTGCCAGCAGTTACGGTAGCGGGAGTGAATATGGGAATGAGCAGTTCTTC. Translation: CASSYGSGSEYGNEQFF.

The CDR3: CASNHRGASTDTQYF. Here the CDR3 DNA reads TGTGCCAGCAACCACAGGGGAGCTAGCACAGATACGCAGTATTTT. V and J are TRBV7-8 and TRBJ2-3, with 7 bases lining up with TRBD1. J lost 0 bases, V lost 7 bases, and 7 bases had no gene match. The CDR3 contains 15 residues. Germline CDR1 SGHVS, CDR2 FQNEAQ.

This clonotype has a handful of counts. The chain couples TRBV20-1 to TRBJ2-1; 8 nucleotides match TRBD2. The CDR3 consists of 18 residues. With 1 base clipped from V and 2 bases from J, the junction kept 13 bases outside the gene matches. The germline V gene has CDR1 DFQATT and CDR2 SNEGSKA (reference sequence). CDR3 sequence: CSARVRTSSGVAYNEQFF. The CDR3 nucleotides are TGCAGTGCTAGAGTCCGGACTAGCTCAGGTGTAGCCTACAATGAGCAGTTCTTC.

The V gene is TRBV27, the J gene TRBJ2-2; TRBD1 matches 7 bases. CDR1 and CDR2 (germline): MNHEY, SMNVEV (reference sequence). J gave up 5 bases and V 3 bases, and 3 bases lay outside the gene matches. The CDR3 is made up of 14 amino acids. CDR3 region: CASSFHRGTGELFF. CDR3 DNA: TGTGCCAGCAGTTTCCACAGGGGAACCGGGGAGCTGTTTTTT.

The table lists this clonotype with a few counts. In DNA form, the CDR3 reads TGTGCCAGTGTTTATACAGGGGTCGGTCGCAATGAGCAGTTCTTC. Translating gives CASVYTGVGRNEQFF. The rearrangement joins TRBV19 to TRBJ2-1; 7 nucleotides line up with TRBD1. V lost 8 bases and J lost 6; bases outside the gene matches: 13. Germline CDR1 LNHDA, CDR2 SQIVND (reference sequence). The CDR3 totals 15 residues.

The chain employs TRBV19 and TRBJ1-2, with D perhaps TRBD1 (5 bases). In germline, CDR1 is LNHDA, CDR2 SQIVND (reference sequence). The ends were cut back, 7 bases at V and 3 bases at J, with 21 bases in the middle. The CDR3 covers 16 residues. The CDR3 nucleotides read TGTGCCAGTAATGAGGACTGGGGTCAAGGGGACTATGGCTACACCTTC. Encoded protein: CASNEDWGQGDYGYTF.

This chain joins TRBV20-1 and TRBJ1-5; perhaps TRBD1 as D (6 bases). The CDR3 extends over 16 amino acids. V shed 1 base and J shed 0 bases, with 13 bases lying between them. Germline V CDR1 and CDR2: DFQATT, SNEGSKA (reference sequence). CDR3 DNA: TGCAGTGCTAGAGTAATGGACAGTTATAGCAATCAGCCCCAGCATTTT. Residues: CSARVMDSYSNQPQHF.

J is TRBJ1-4 and V is TRBV28; D not certain. CDR3 length equals 15 residues. Between the trimmed V and J ends, which lost 5 bases and 5 bases, there was a span of 15 bases. Germline loops: CDR1 MDHEN, CDR2 SYDVKM. The CDR3 protein is CASSPPFGENEKLFF. The CDR3 DNA reads as TGTGCCAGCAGTCCCCCCTTCGGGGAGAATGAAAAACTGTTTTTT.

In this sample, this clonotype turned up a few times. CDR3 DNA sequence: TGTGCCAGCAGGCAATGGGGGTCGGATTCACCCCTCCACTTT. This codes for CASRQWGSDSPLHF. The chain uses TRBV6-1 and TRBJ1-6; TRBD1 might be the D (5 bases). Trimming cost V 6 bases and J 8 bases, with 14 bases left between them. CDR3 length: 14 amino acids. Germline-derived CDR1 and CDR2 are MNHNS and SASEGT.

This clonotype was counted a few times. V gene TRBV27 combines with J gene TRBJ1-3; D is undetermined. Germline V gene lookup returns CDR1 MNHEY and CDR2 SMNVEV (reference sequence). The CDR3 length is 17 residues. The ends were cut back, 0 bases at V and 0 bases at J, with 12 bases in the middle. The DNA of the CDR3 is TGTGCCAGCAGTTTATCCCCCCCGGCTCGCTCTGGAAACACCATATATTTT. The encoded protein is CASSLSPPARSGNTIYF.

In its sample, this clonotype was seen a few times. V is TRBV19 and J is TRBJ2-2; D gene ambiguous. The CDR3 is made up of 16 amino acids. V lost 1 base and J 6 bases, leaving 15 bases between the germline ends. CDR1 and CDR2 from the germline V gene are LNHDA and SQIVND (reference sequence). CDR3 amino acids: CASSIGGVLNAGELFF. The CDR3, as DNA: TGTGCCAGTAGTATAGGCGGCGTCCTAAACGCCGGGGAGCTGTTTTTT.

J is TRBJ2-3 and V is TRBV2, with 8 bases matching TRBD2. CDR1 and CDR2 from the germline V gene are SNHLY and FYNNEI. The CDR3 sequence is 14 residues long. The V gene end was trimmed by 6 bases and the J gene end by 2 bases; junction bases not matched to a gene: 4. The chain's CDR3 is CASRLAEPTDTQYF. CDR3 nucleotides: TGTGCCAGCAGACTAGCGGAGCCCACAGATACGCAGTATTTT.

Regarding this clonotype: A much larger clone differs by one base, so this may be a read error. The chain employs TRBV11-2 and TRBJ2-7, with TRBD1 matching over 7 bases. Germline V gene data show CDR1 as SGHAT and CDR2 as FQNNGV. The V segment lost 7 bases and the J segment 3 bases; nucleotides outside the gene matches: 12. This CDR3 spans 15 amino acids. CDR3: CASNPEGQGVYEQYF. CDR3 nucleotide sequence: TGTGCCAGCAACCCAGAGGGCCAGGGGGTCTACGAGCAGTACTTC. The full variable domain, in which reference TRBV11-2 and TRBJ2-7 provide the parts outside the CDR3, is EAGVAQSPRYKIIEKRQSVAFWCNPISGHATLYWYQQILGQGPKLLIQFQNNGVVDDSQLPKDRFSAERLKGVDSTLKIQPAKLEDSAVYLCASNPEGQGVYEQYFGPGTRLTVT.

This chain joins TRBV28 and TRBJ2-5; 8 bases match TRBD1. The CDR3 covers 15 residues. V lost 5 bases to trimming and J lost 6 bases; unmatched junction nucleotides: 11. Germline V gene sequence: CDR1 MDHEN, CDR2 SYDVKM. This CDR3 reads CASSIGDRRTKTQYF. CDR3 bases: TGTGCCAGCAGTATAGGGGACAGGCGTACAAAGACCCAGTACTTC. Full variable domain (rest looked up from reference TRBV28 and TRBJ2-5): DVKVTQSSRYLVKRTGEKVFLECVQDMDHENMFWYRQDPGLGLRLIYFSYDVKMKEKGDIPEGYSVSREKKERFSLILESASTNQTSMYLCASSIGDRRTKTQYFGPGTRLLVL.

As concerns this clonotype: A read error is likely, as this CDR3 ends without the conserved phenylalanine or tryptophan. The DNA is left out, because the CDR3 cannot be placed on it with certainty; the CDR3 is given as TCRdb lists it. V is TRBV7-8 and J is TRBJ1-5; the tabulated D call, TRBD1, remains unverified against the DNA. From its first to its last residue, the CDR3 has 15 amino acids. The germline CDR1 and CDR2 sequences are SGHVS and FQNEAQ. The CDR3 spells CASILDYRGGLPQPL.

A remark on this clonotype: It is likely a read error, because the conserved phenylalanine at the end of the CDR3 is missing. This CDR3 reads CASSQTRRGGARTDTQYC. The CDR3 DNA reads as TGTGCCAGCAGCCAAACACGTCGCGGGGGGGCTCGCACAGATACGCAGTATTGT. The chain joins TRBV28 to TRBJ2-3; 9 bases fit TRBD2. Trimming took 6 bases from V and 1 from J; bases not matched to a gene: 14. The CDR3 is 18 residues long. Per germline, CDR1 MDHEN and CDR2 SYDVKM.